This T cell receptor (beta chain) was identified during a study of CD8 T cells in Susac syndrome. The V gene's germline CDR1 is SQVTM and CDR2 ANQGSEA. The germline V and J ends were trimmed by 3 bases and 3 bases, with 3 bases remaining between them. The CDR3 sequence is 10 residues long. A quantity of about 0.45 to 1 ug RNA underwent reverse transcription using random hexamers. MiXCR was run by TCRdb on the immunoSEQ multiplex PCR reads, yielding one entry per CDR3 protein. This sample has under 200,000 distinct CDR3 sequences; approximately 95% occur once, and the top ten carry about 0.16%. In contrast to the negatively isolated CD8+ and CD4+ T cells, TEMRA cells were FACS-enriched.

The clonotype originates from a human donor with multiple sclerosis. Sequenced material: CD8+ T cells from PBMCs. The chain recombines TRBV29-1 with TRBJ2-7; no reliable D call. CDR3 loop: CSVDIYEQYF. For the CDR3, the DNA is TGCAGCGTTGACATCTACGAGCAGTACTTC.